This T cell receptor (beta chain) was recovered during a study of blood T cell repertoires in COVID-19. Study background: The origin of the acute and convalescent COVID-19 samples was the United States, Italy and Spain. T cells, B-cell-depleted T cells, or PBMCs provided the cDNA or gDNA that served as material.

This clone was recorded a few times. This CDR3 is built from 14 residues. CDR1 is SQVTM, CDR2 ANQGSEA, per germline. Unmatched junction bases numbered 13, after V lost 8 bases and J lost 9 bases. The assay was immunoSEQ multiplex PCR, and TCRdb's table has in-frame clones only and misses some. The top ten hold roughly 4.5% of the sample, which has approximately 110,000 clones, around nine tenths seen once. The sequencing sample was made of peripheral blood. The clonotype comes from a man aged 35 to 55 with acute or convalescent COVID-19. V is TRBV29-1 and J is TRBJ2-1; 10 nucleotides agree with TRBD2. Written as DNA, the CDR3 is TGCAGCTGTTCAATAGCGGGAGGACTAAGTGAGCAGTTCTTC. This codes for CSCSIAGGLSEQFF.